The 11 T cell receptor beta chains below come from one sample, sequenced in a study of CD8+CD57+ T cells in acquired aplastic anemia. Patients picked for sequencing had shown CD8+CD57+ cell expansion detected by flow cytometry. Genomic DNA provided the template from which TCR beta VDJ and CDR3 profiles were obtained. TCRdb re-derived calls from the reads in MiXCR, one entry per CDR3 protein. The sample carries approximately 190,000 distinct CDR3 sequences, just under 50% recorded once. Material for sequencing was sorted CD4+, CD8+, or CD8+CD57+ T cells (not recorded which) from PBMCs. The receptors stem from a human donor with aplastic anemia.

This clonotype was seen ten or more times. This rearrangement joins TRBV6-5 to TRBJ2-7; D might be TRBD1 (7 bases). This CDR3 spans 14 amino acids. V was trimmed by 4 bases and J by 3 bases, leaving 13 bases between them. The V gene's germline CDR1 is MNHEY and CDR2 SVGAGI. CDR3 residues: CASSSAGQSYEQYF. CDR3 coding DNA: TGTGCCAGCAGTTCGGCGGGACAGAGCTACGAGCAGTACTTC.

The CDR3 loop is CASSDRGRVAGYTF. Written as DNA, the CDR3 is TGTGCCAGCAGTGATCGGGGCAGGGTAGCTGGCTACACCTTC. V and J are TRBV2 and TRBJ1-2; weak D call: TRBD1 (5 bases). The CDR3 loop spans 14 amino acids. Germline lookup yields CDR1 SNHLY and CDR2 FYNNEI. V gave up 3 bases and J gave up 7 bases, with 15 bases separating them. The entire variable domain, with the rest obtained from reference TRBV2 and TRBJ1-2, is as follows: EPEVTQTPSHQVTQMGQEVILRCVPISNHLYFYWYRQILGQKVEFLVSFYNNEISEKSEIFDDQFSVERPDGSNFTLKIRSTKLEDSAMYFCASSDRGRVAGYTFGSGTRLTVV.

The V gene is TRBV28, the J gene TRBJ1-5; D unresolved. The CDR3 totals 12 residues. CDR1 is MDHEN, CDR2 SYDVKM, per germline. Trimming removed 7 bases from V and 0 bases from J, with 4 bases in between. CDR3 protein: CASTNSNQPQHF. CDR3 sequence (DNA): TGTGCCAGCACAAATAGCAATCAGCCCCAGCATTTT. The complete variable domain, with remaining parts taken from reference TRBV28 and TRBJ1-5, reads DVKVTQSSRYLVKRTGEKVFLECVQDMDHENMFWYRQDPGLGLRLIYFSYDVKMKEKGDIPEGYSVSREKKERFSLILESASTNQTSMYLCASTNSNQPQHFGDGTRLSIL.

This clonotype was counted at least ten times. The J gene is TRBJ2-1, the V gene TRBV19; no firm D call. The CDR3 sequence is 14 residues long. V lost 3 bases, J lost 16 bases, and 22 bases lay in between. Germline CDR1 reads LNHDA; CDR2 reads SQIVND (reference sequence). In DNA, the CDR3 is TGTGCCAGTAGTATCCTTTTTGGGGTAGGGTGGCATTTCTTC. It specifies CASSILFGVGWHFF.

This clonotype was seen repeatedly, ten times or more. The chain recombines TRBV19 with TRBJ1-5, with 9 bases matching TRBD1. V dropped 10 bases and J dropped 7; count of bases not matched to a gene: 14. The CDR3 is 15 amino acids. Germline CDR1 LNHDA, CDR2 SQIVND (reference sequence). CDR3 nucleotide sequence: TGTGCCACGAAAGAGGGGGGGACAGGGTGGCAGCCCCAGCATTTT. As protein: CATKEGGTGWQPQHF.

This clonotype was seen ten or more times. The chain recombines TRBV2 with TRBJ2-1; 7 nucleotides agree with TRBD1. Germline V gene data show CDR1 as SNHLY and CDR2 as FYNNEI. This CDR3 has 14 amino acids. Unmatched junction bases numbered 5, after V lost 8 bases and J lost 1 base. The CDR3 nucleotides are TGTGCCAGCCGACCCAGGGGGTCCTACAATGAGCAGTTCTTC. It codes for CASRPRGSYNEQFF. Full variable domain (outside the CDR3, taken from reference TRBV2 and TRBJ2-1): EPEVTQTPSHQVTQMGQEVILRCVPISNHLYFYWYRQILGQKVEFLVSFYNNEISEKSEIFDDQFSVERPDGSNFTLKIRSTKLEDSAMYFCASRPRGSYNEQFFGPGTRLTVL.

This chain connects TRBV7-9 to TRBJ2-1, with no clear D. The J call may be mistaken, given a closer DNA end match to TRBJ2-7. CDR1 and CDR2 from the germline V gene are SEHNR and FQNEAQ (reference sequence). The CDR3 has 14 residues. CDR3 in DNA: TGTGCCAGCAGCTCCATGTCCCCTAACTACGAGCAGTACTTC. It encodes CASSSMSPNYEQYF.

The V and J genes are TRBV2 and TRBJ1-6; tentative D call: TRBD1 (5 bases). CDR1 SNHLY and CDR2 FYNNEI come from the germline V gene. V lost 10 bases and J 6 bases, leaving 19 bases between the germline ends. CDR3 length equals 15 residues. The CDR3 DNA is TGTGCCACCATGGGGGATCCGGCCGGTAATTCACCCCTCCACTTT. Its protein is CATMGDPAGNSPLHF.

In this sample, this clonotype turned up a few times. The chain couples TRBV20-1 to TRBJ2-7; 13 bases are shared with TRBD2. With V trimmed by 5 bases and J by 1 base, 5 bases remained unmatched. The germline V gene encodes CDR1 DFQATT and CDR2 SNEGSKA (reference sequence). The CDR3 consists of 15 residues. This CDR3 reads CSASGLAGVSYEQYF. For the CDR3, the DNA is TGCAGTGCTTCCGGACTAGCGGGGGTTTCCTACGAGCAGTACTTC.

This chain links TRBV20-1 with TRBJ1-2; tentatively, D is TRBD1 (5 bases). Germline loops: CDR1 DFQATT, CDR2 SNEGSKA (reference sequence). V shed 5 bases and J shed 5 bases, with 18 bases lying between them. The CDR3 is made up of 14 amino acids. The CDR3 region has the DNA TGCAGTGCTCCGACCGGGACCAAAGGTTATGGCTACACCTTC. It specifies CSAPTGTKGYGYTF.

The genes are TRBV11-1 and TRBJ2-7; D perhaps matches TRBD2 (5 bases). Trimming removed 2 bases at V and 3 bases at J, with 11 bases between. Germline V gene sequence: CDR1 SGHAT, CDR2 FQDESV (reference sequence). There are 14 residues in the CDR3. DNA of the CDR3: TGTGCCAGCAGCTTAAGGACGGCGGGCTACGAGCAGTACTTC. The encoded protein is CASSLRTAGYEQYF.